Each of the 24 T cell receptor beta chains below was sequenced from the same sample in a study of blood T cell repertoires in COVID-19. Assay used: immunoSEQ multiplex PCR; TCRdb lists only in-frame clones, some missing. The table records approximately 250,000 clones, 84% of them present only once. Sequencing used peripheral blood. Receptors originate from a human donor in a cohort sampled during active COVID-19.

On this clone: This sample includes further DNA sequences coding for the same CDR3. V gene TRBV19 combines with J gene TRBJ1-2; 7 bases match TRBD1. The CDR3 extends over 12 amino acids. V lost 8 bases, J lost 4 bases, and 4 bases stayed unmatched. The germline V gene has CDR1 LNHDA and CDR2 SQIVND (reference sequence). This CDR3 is CASRTGSYGYTF. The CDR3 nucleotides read TGTGCCAGTCGGACAGGCAGCTATGGCTACACCTTC.

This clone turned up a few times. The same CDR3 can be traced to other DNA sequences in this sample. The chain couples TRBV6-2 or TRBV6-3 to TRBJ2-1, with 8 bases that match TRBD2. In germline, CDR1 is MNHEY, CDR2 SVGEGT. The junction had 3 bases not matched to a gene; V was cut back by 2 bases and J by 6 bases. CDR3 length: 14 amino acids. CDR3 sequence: CASSYPGTSNEQFF. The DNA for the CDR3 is TGTGCCAGCAGTTACCCTGGGACTAGCAATGAGCAGTTCTTC.

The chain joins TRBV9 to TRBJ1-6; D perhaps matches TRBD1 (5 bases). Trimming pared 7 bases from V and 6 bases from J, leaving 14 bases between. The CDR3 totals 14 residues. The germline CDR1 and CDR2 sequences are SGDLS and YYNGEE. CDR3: CASHSGIPNSPLHF. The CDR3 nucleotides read TGTGCCAGCCACTCAGGGATTCCTAATTCACCCCTCCACTTT.

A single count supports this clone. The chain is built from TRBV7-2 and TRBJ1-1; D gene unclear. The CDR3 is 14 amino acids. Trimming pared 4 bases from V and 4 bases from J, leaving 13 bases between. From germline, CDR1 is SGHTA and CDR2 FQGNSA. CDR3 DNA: TGTGCCAGCAGCTGGTTCCCCGGCGGCACTGAAGCTTTCTTT. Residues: CASSWFPGGTEAFF.

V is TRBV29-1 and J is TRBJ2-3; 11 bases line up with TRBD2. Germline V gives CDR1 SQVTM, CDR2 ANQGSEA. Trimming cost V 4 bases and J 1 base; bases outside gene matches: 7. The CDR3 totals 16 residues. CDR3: CSVGGSSGGRTDTQYF. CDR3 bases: TGCAGCGTTGGGGGATCTAGCGGGGGGCGCACAGATACGCAGTATTTT.

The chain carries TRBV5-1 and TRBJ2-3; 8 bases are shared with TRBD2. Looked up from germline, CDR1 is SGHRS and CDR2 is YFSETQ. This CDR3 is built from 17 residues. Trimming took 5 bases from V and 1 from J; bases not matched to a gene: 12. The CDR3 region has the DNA TGCGCCAGCAGAAGTAGCGGGAAAGGTTGGGGCACAGATACGCAGTATTTT. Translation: CASRSSGKGWGTDTQYF.

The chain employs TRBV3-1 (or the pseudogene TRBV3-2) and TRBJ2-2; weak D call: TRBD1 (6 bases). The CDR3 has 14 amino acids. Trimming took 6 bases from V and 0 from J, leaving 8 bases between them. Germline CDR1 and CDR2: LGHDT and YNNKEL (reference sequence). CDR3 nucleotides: TGTGCCAGCAGACAGGGTTCGAACACCGGGGAGCTGTTTTTT. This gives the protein CASRQGSNTGELFF.

The CDR3: CASSQSRGKEETQYF. The CDR3 DNA follows: TGCGCCAGCAGTCAATCAAGGGGCAAGGAGGAGACCCAGTACTTC. The chain employs TRBV23-1 and TRBJ2-5; D perhaps matches TRBD1 (5 bases). TRBV23-1 is placed among ORFs of uncertain function. V dropped 0 bases and J dropped 5 bases, with 13 bases sitting between them. CDR3 size: 15 residues.

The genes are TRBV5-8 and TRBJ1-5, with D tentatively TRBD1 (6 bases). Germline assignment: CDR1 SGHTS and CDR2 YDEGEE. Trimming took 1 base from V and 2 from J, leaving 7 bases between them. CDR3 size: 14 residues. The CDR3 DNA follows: TGTGCCAGCAGCTTGTGGACAGGCAATCAGCCCCAGCATTTT. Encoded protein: CASSLWTGNQPQHF.

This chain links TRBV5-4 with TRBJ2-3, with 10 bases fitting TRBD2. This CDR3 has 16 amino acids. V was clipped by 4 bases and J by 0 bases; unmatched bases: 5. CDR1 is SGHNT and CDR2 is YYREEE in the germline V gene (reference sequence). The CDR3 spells CASSPGLAESTDTQYF. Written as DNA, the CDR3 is TGTGCCAGCAGCCCCGGACTAGCGGAAAGCACAGATACGCAGTATTTT.

The CDR3 nucleotides are TGTGCCAGCAGCTTAAACAGGGGCTCCTACGAGCAGTACTTC. It translates to CASSLNRGSYEQYF. The chain combines TRBV7-2 with TRBJ2-7; 7 bases fit TRBD1. The CDR3 loop spans 14 amino acids. Germline V gene data show CDR1 as SGHTA and CDR2 as FQGNSA. V lost 2 bases, J lost 0 bases, and 1 base stayed unmatched.

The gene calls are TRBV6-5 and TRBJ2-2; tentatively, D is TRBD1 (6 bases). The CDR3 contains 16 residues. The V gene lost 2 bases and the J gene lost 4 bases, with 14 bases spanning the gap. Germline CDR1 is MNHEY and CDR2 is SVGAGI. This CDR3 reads CASSYRTTGFTGELFF. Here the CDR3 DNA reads TGTGCCAGCAGTTACCGCACTACAGGGTTCACCGGGGAGCTGTTTTTT.

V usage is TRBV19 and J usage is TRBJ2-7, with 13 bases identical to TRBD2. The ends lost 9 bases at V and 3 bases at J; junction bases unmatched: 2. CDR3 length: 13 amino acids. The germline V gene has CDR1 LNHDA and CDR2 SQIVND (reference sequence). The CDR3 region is CASRLAGGYEQYF. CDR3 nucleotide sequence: TGTGCCAGCCGACTAGCGGGAGGCTACGAGCAGTACTTC.

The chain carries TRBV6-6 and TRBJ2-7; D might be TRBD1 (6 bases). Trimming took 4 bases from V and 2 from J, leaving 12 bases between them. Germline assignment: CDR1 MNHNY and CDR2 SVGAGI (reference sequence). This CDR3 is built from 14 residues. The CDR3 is CASSSQGPPYEQYF. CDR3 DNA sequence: TGTGCCAGCAGTTCACAGGGTCCCCCCTACGAGCAGTACTTC.

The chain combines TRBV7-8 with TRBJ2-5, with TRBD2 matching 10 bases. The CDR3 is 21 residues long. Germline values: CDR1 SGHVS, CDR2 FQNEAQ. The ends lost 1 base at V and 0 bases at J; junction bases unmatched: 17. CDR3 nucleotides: TGTGCCAGCAGCTTAGAAATTCCGGGACTAGCGAGCTTTTCGTACCAAGAGACCCAGTACTTC. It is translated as CASSLEIPGLASFSYQETQYF.

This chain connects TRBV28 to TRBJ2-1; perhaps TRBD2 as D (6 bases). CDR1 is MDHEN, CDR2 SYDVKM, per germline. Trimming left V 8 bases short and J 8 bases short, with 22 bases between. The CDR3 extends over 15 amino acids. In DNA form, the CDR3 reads TGTGCCAGCGCGGATGTTGGAGGGCTTAGGCATGAGCAGTTCTTC. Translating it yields CASADVGGLRHEQFF.

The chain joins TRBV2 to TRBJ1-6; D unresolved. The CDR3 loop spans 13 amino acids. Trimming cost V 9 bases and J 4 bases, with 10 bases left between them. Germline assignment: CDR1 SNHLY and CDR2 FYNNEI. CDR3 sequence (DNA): TGTGCCAGAGCGACGGGTTATAATTCACCCCTCCACTTT. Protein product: CARATGYNSPLHF.

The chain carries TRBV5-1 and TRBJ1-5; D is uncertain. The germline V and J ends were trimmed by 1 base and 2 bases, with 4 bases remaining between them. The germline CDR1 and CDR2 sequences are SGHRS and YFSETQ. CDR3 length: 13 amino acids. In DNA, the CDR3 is TGCGCCAGCAGCTTGTATGGCAATCAGCCCCAGCATTTT. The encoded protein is CASSLYGNQPQHF.

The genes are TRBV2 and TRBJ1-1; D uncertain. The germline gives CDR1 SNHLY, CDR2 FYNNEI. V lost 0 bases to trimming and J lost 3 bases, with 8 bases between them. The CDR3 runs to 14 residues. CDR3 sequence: CASSEATGYTEAFF. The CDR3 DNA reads TGTGCCAGCAGTGAAGCGACGGGGTACACTGAAGCTTTCTTT.

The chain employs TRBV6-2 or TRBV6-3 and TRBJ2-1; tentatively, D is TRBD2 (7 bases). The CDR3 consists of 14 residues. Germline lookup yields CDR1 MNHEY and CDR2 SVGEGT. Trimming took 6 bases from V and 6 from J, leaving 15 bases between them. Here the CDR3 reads CASSPSGGRNEQFF. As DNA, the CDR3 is TGTGCCAGCAGCCCCTCGGGGGGCCGCAATGAGCAGTTCTTC.

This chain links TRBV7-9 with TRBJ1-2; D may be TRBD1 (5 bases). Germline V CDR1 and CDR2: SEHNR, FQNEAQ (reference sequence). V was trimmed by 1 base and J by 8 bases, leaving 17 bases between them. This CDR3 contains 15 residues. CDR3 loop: CASSLEVSGRQGYTF. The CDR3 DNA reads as TGTGCCAGCAGCTTAGAAGTTTCAGGGCGGCAGGGCTACACCTTC.

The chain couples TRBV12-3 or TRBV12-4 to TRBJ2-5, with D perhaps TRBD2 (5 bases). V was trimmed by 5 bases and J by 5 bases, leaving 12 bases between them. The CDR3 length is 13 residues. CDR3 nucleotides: TGTGCCAGCAGTCGGGGAACCGGGGAGACCCAGTACTTC. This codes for CASSRGTGETQYF.

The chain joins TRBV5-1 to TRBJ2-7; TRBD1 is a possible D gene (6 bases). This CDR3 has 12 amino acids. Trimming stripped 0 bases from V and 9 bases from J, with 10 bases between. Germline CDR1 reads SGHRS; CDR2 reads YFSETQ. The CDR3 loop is CASSLDREGQYF. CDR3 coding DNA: TGCGCCAGCAGCTTGGACAGGGAAGGGCAGTACTTC.

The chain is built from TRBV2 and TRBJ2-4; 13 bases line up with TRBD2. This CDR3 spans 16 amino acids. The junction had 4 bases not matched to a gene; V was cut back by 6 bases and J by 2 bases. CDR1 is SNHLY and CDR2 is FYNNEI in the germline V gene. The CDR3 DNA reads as TGTGCCAGCAGCCGGACTAGCGGGGGTCCCAAAAACATTCAGTACTTC. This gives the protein CASSRTSGGPKNIQYF. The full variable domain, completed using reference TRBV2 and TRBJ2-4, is EPEVTQTPSHQVTQMGQEVILRCVPISNHLYFYWYRQILGQKVEFLVSFYNNEISEKSEIFDDQFSVERPDGSNFTLKIRSTKLEDSAMYFCASSRTSGGPKNIQYFGAGTRLSVL.